This T cell receptor beta chain was profiled in a study of T-cell reconstitution after alpha-beta-depleted transplantation in children. Overall study findings and caveats: At one year after transplant, newly produced T cells mostly accounted for T-cell counts and diversity. The study traced high day-60 TCRbeta diversity in some patients to surviving recipient T cells and thymic progenitors. As was reported, about two months after transplant, alpha-beta T cells came from several hundred expanded graft clones.

This clonotype showed up many times. Its antigen is not known. The CDR3 has 16 amino acids. Trimming left V 7 bases short and J 2 bases short, with 21 bases between. TCRbeta library preparation incorporated unique molecular identifiers. One entry per CDR3 protein, called by TCRdb with MiXCR from the PCR reads. The sample lists approximately 290,000 distinct CDR3 sequences, roughly 12% occurring once. This rearrangement joins TRBV12-3 or TRBV12-4 to TRBJ2-7; D possibly uses TRBD1 or TRBD2 (5 bases each). The material sequenced was peripheral blood, taken 180 days after TCRalphabeta/CD19-depleted stem cell transplant. The TCR sequence derives from a male patient aged 2 to 10 who had a stem cell transplant for chronic granulomatous disease, so the T cells may come from the graft donor. The CDR3 bases are TGTGCCAGCACCCATTGGGTGGGACCCGGGGCCTACGAGCAGTACTTC. Residues: CASTHWVGPGAYEQYF.